The 20 T cell receptor beta chains listed next were all sequenced from one sample in a study of persistence of HIV-infected CD4 T cells. This was the immunoSEQ version 4 assay in survey mode. Using immunoSEQ multiplex PCR, the repertoire was profiled, and TCRdb retains in-frame clones only, with some absent. This table has around 30,000 clones, 82% appearing once. Overlapping HIV-1 Gag 15-mer peptides at approximately 1 ug per peptide per mL were used. CD40L/CD69 double-negative CD45RO-high memory CD4+ T cells were collected. No antigen is known for these receptors. This sample comprised CD4+ T cells sorted from PBMCs after approximately 18-hour stimulation, obtained from a patient who received antiretroviral therapy. Receptors were obtained from an adult woman with HIV who was CMV-seropositive.

The CDR3 loop reads CASSLAGTPITEAFF. The CDR3 bases are TGCGCCAGCAGCTTGGCCGGGACACCCATCACTGAAGCTTTCTTT. The rearrangement links TRBV5-1 to TRBJ1-1; a weak D match, TRBD1 (6 bases). The CDR3 loop spans 15 amino acids. Trimming removed 0 bases from V and 4 bases from J, with 13 bases in between. Germline-derived CDR1 and CDR2 are SGHRS and YFSETQ.

This clone appeared a single time. Sequence at one end of the junction differs from germline and may be a read error. The chain couples TRBV11-3 to TRBJ2-1; TRBD2 aligns across 9 bases. Per germline, CDR1 SGHNT and CDR2 YENEEA. This CDR3 is built from 14 residues. CDR3 loop: CASSLAGDYNEQFF. The CDR3, as DNA: TGTGCCAGCAGTTTAGCGGGGGACTACAATGAGCAGTTCTTC.

The rearrangement links TRBV7-2 to TRBJ2-1; tentative D call: TRBD2 (5 bases). The germline gives CDR1 SGHTA, CDR2 FQGNSA. The CDR3 length is 15 residues. The V end lost 0 bases, the J end lost 6 bases, and 12 bases lay between the germline ends. CDR3 DNA: TGTGCCAGCAGCTTAGCGGGAGCCTCCGGCAATGAGCAGTTCTTC. Translating gives CASSLAGASGNEQFF.

This chain uses TRBV6-5 with TRBJ2-7; a possible D gene is TRBD2 (6 bases). CDR3 size: 14 residues. In germline, CDR1 is MNHEY, CDR2 SVGAGI. Between the trimmed V and J ends, which lost 6 bases and 1 base, there was a span of 13 bases. This CDR3 is CASRLTSFSYEQYF. DNA for the CDR3: TGTGCCAGCAGACTGACTAGTTTTTCCTACGAGCAGTACTTC.

This chain connects TRBV3-1 (or the pseudogene TRBV3-2) to TRBJ2-3; no reliable D call. Germline V gene sequence: CDR1 LGHDT, CDR2 YNNKEL (reference sequence). This CDR3 is built from 12 residues. The V gene lost 4 bases and the J gene lost 6 bases, with 8 bases spanning the gap. CDR3 bases: TGTGCCAGCAGCCCAGACGGGGATACGCAGTATTTT. This gives the protein CASSPDGDTQYF.

V gene TRBV28 combines with J gene TRBJ2-1, with a tentative D call TRBD2 (5 bases). The CDR3 is 17 residues long. V was clipped by 1 base and J by 4 bases, with 17 bases between them. Germline lookup yields CDR1 MDHEN and CDR2 SYDVKM. CDR3 region: CASSLSQGSLGYNEQFF. CDR3 DNA: TGTGCCAGCAGTTTATCGCAAGGGAGTCTGGGATACAATGAGCAGTTCTTC. Variable domain in full (rest from reference TRBV28 and TRBJ2-1): DVKVTQSSRYLVKRTGEKVFLECVQDMDHENMFWYRQDPGLGLRLIYFSYDVKMKEKGDIPEGYSVSREKKERFSLILESASTNQTSMYLCASSLSQGSLGYNEQFFGPGTRLTVL.

The rearrangement uses TRBV28 and TRBJ1-1, with no clear D. Trimming pared 6 bases from V and 11 bases from J, leaving 10 bases between. The CDR3 contains 10 residues. Germline CDR1 is MDHEN and CDR2 is SYDVKM. CDR3 sequence reads: CASSFDRAFF. The CDR3 nucleotides read TGTGCCAGCAGCTTTGATAGGGCTTTCTTT. Filled out from reference TRBV28 and TRBJ1-1, the complete variable domain reads DVKVTQSSRYLVKRTGEKVFLECVQDMDHENMFWYRQDPGLGLRLIYFSYDVKMKEKGDIPEGYSVSREKKERFSLILESASTNQTSMYLCASSFDRAFFGQGTRLTVV.

This sequence joins TRBV19 and TRBJ1-1; D ambiguous. There are 14 residues in the CDR3. V was clipped by 7 bases and J by 0 bases, with 12 bases between them. Germline CDR1 and CDR2: LNHDA and SQIVND (reference sequence). The CDR3 region has the DNA TGTGCCAGTAACCTGGGAAGATTGAACACTGAAGCTTTCTTT. It encodes CASNLGRLNTEAFF.

V usage is TRBV19 and J usage is TRBJ2-3, with 9 bases identical to TRBD2. With V trimmed by 5 bases and J by 2 bases, 8 bases remained unmatched. The CDR3 is made up of 16 amino acids. Per the germline V gene, CDR1 is LNHDA and CDR2 is SQIVND (reference sequence). The CDR3 loop reads CASSLQRGASTDTQYF. The CDR3 DNA sequence: TGTGCCAGTAGTCTTCAGCGGGGGGCCTCCACAGATACGCAGTATTTT.

The V call is TRBV19, the J call TRBJ2-1; 7 bases match TRBD1. CDR1 is LNHDA, CDR2 SQIVND, per germline (reference sequence). This CDR3 is built from 17 residues. V was pared by 5 bases and J by 0 bases, with 10 bases of the junction left unmatched. This CDR3 is CASSPSGTAYSYNEQFF. The CDR3 coding sequence is TGTGCCAGTAGTCCTTCCGGGACAGCTTACTCCTACAATGAGCAGTTCTTC.

The gene calls are TRBV7-2 and TRBJ2-7, with a possible D match to TRBD2 (6 bases). The CDR3 loop spans 15 amino acids. The germline V gene encodes CDR1 SGHTA and CDR2 FQGNSA. V lost 2 bases and J lost 3, with 14 bases in between. CDR3 residues: CASSLRRLGGYEQYF. CDR3 bases: TGTGCCAGCAGCTTACGACGACTAGGAGGCTACGAGCAGTACTTC.

This rearrangement joins TRBV24-1 to TRBJ2-7; D possibly corresponds to TRBD2 (7 bases). The V end lost 5 bases, the J end lost 6 bases, and 19 bases lay between the germline ends. Looked up from germline, CDR1 is KGHDR and CDR2 is SFDVKD. This CDR3 is 15 amino acids long. The DNA of the CDR3 is TGTGCCACCAGTGCGGGGGGCGGCGCCGAGTCCGAGCAGTACTTC. It translates to CATSAGGGAESEQYF.

This chain links TRBV28 with TRBJ1-6, with 9 bases aligning to TRBD1. The germline CDR1 and CDR2 sequences are MDHEN and SYDVKM. The trim removed 7 bases at V and 4 bases at J, leaving 5 bases unmatched. The CDR3 is 15 residues long. In DNA, the CDR3 is TGTGCCAGCACCGGGGGGACAGGGTATAATTCACCCCTCCACTTT. Translated: CASTGGTGYNSPLHF.

Only one count was recorded for this clone. The genes are TRBV19 and TRBJ2-3; 8 bases map to TRBD2. The CDR3 totals 14 residues. The V gene's germline CDR1 is LNHDA and CDR2 SQIVND (reference sequence). With 10 bases clipped from V and 0 bases from J, the junction kept 6 bases outside the gene matches. The CDR3 region has the DNA TGTGCCATTAATAGCGGGACTAGCACAGATACGCAGTATTTT. It codes for CAINSGTSTDTQYF.

This CDR3 is CASSGGQVSGNTIYF. DNA of the CDR3: TGTGCCAGCAGCGGTGGACAGGTCTCTGGAAACACCATATATTTT. The genes are TRBV7-6 and TRBJ1-3; 7 bases agree with TRBD1. With 5 bases clipped from V and 0 bases from J, the junction kept 4 bases outside the gene matches. The CDR3 sequence is 15 residues long. Germline-derived CDR1 and CDR2 are SGHVS and FNYEAQ.

A few counts support this clone. Within the sample, other DNA sequences also encode this same CDR3. The rearrangement uses TRBV5-1 and TRBJ2-2, with 13 bases matching TRBD2. V was pared by 8 bases and J by 2 bases, with 3 bases of the junction left unmatched. The CDR3 contains 15 residues. In germline, CDR1 is SGHRS, CDR2 YFSETQ. CDR3: CASRLAGGNTGELFF. CDR3 nucleotides: TGCGCCAGTAGACTAGCGGGGGGCAACACCGGGGAGCTGTTTTTT.

This clone was recorded only once. The chain joins TRBV28 to TRBJ1-5; 9 nucleotides agree with TRBD1. V gave up 5 bases and J gave up 6 bases; unmatched junction bases: 11. The CDR3 is made up of 16 amino acids. From germline, CDR1 is MDHEN and CDR2 SYDVKM. CDR3 loop: CASSDTGTGWGQPQHF. CDR3 nucleotide sequence: TGTGCCAGCAGTGACACCGGGACAGGGTGGGGTCAGCCCCAGCATTTT.

The chain links TRBV7-8 to TRBJ2-3; D possibly matches TRBD1 or TRBD2 (5 bases each). The V gene's germline CDR1 is SGHVS and CDR2 FQNEAQ. The CDR3 sequence is 17 residues long. V was cut by 5 bases and J by 3 bases, with 21 bases left in between. CDR3 loop: CASSPREEATATDTQYF. The CDR3 region has the DNA TGTGCCAGCAGCCCCCGAGAGGAGGCGACAGCAACAGATACGCAGTATTTT.

The chain employs TRBV5-6 and TRBJ2-1, with D perhaps matching TRBD1 (6 bases). The CDR3 is 18 amino acids. The germline CDR1 and CDR2 sequences are SGHDT and YYEEEE. Trimming pared 4 bases from V and 0 bases from J, leaving 20 bases between. The CDR3 reads CASSPGPKQGTSYNEQFF. The CDR3 DNA sequence: TGTGCCAGCAGCCCCGGCCCCAAACAGGGAACCTCCTACAATGAGCAGTTCTTC.

This chain uses TRBV28 with TRBJ2-7; 8 bases line up with TRBD2. Per the germline V gene, CDR1 is MDHEN and CDR2 is SYDVKM. Trimming cost V 6 bases and J 1 base; bases outside gene matches: 5. The CDR3 extends over 14 amino acids. The CDR3, as DNA: TGTGCCAGCAGGGTGACTAGCGTATCCTACGAGCAGTACTTC. It specifies CASRVTSVSYEQYF.